This T cell receptor (beta chain) derives from a study of T-cell memory formation after mild COVID-19. Notes on the study in general: Researchers report contracting CD4+ clones mostly in CM and EM, with CD8+ clones in EMRA. Cross-reactive memory appears to have joined, as suggested by some responding clones showing up in pre-infection memory. The SARS-CoV-2 specificity of second-wave clones reaching peak at day 37 remained unverified.

TCR alpha and TCR beta cDNA libraries with sample barcodes and UMIs came from 5'RACE using constant-segment primers. TCRdb independently ran MiXCR on the 5' RACE reads; one entry per CDR3 protein. The table shows about 290,000 distinct CDR3 sequences, with about a sixth occurring only once. Details on this clonotype: Its antigen remains unidentified.

The source is a man younger than 30 who had mild COVID-19 (a few samples of this study predate the infection). Cell type and time point are not known. The sample was PBMCs or a T cell subset sorted from them (not recorded which).

The CDR3 DNA follows: TGTGCCTGCCGGGACAGCTTGAACAATGAGCAGTTCTTC. Its protein product is CACRDSLNNEQFF. This chain connects TRBV11-2 to TRBJ2-1; 7 bases align to TRBD1. The CDR3 is 13 amino acids. The junction had 9 bases not matched to a gene; V was cut back by 11 bases and J by 5 bases. Germline CDR1 and CDR2: SGHAT and FQNNGV. The whole variable domain, remainder taken from reference TRBV11-2 and TRBJ2-1, is EAGVAQSPRYKIIEKRQSVAFWCNPISGHATLYWYQQILGQGPKLLIQFQNNGVVDDSQLPKDRFSAERLKGVDSTLKIQPAKLEDSAVYLCACRDSLNNEQFFGPGTRLTVL.